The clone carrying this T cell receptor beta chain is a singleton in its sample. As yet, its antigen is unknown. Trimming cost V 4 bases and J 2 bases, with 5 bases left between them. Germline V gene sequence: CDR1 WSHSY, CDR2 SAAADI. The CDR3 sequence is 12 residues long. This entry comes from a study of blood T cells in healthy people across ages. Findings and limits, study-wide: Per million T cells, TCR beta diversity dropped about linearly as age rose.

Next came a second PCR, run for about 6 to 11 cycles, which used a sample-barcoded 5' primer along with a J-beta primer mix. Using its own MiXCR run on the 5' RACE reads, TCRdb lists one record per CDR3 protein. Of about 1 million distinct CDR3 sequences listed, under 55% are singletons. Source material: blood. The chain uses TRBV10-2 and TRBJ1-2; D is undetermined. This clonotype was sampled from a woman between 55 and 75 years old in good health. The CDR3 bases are TGCGCCAGCAGTGCTGAGAACTATGGCTACACCTTC. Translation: CASSAENYGYTF.